This T cell receptor (beta chain) was profiled in a study of human T cells and chemical hapten exposure. About the research overall: Patch tests containing 0.01% DPC, applied to the upper back, were read at 6 days. A patient group, mainly female, showed alopecia areata, totalis or universalis.

Time point described: pre-sensitization, week 0. Treatment in this sample: therapeutic diphenylcyclopropenone sensitization with weekly scalp DPC. Patches went on only after blood had been drawn each time. TCRdb processed the RACE reads anew with MiXCR; each CDR3 protein has one entry. This table holds roughly 80,000 distinct CDR3 sequences, 14% found once. V was clipped by 0 bases and J by 7 bases; unmatched bases: 7. This CDR3 spans 16 amino acids. The V gene's germline CDR1 is DFQATT and CDR2 SNEGSKA (reference sequence). V gene TRBV20-1 combines with J gene TRBJ1-6, with TRBD1 identical over 9 bases. This sequence originates from a woman aged 45-65 years with alopecia areata. Some clones in this sample may be carry-over from other donors' samples. The sample was whole blood, taken in connection with sensitization to the hapten diphenylcyclopropenone (DPC). CDR3 DNA sequence: TGCAGTGCTAGAGATCTAGGAGACAGGGGGAATTCACCCCTCCACTTT. Translation gives CSARDLGDRGNSPLHF.